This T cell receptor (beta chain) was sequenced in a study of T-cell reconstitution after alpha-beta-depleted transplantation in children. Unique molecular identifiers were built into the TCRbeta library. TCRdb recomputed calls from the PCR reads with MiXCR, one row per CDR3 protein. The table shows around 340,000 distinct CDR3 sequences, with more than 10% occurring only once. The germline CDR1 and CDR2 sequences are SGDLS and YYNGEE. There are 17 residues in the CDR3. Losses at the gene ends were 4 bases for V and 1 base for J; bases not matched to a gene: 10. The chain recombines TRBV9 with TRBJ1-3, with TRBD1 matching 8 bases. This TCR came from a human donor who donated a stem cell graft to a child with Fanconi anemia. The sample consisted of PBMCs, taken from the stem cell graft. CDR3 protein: CASSYLPDRASGNTIYF. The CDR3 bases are TGTGCCAGCAGCTATCTCCCGGACAGGGCGTCTGGAAACACCATATATTTT. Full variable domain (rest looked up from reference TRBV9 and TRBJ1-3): DSGVTQTPKHLITATGQRVTLRCSPRSGDLSVYWYQQSLDQGLQFLIQYYNGEERAKGNILERFSAQQFPDLHSELNLSSLELGDSALYFCASSYLPDRASGNTIYFGEGSWLTVV.